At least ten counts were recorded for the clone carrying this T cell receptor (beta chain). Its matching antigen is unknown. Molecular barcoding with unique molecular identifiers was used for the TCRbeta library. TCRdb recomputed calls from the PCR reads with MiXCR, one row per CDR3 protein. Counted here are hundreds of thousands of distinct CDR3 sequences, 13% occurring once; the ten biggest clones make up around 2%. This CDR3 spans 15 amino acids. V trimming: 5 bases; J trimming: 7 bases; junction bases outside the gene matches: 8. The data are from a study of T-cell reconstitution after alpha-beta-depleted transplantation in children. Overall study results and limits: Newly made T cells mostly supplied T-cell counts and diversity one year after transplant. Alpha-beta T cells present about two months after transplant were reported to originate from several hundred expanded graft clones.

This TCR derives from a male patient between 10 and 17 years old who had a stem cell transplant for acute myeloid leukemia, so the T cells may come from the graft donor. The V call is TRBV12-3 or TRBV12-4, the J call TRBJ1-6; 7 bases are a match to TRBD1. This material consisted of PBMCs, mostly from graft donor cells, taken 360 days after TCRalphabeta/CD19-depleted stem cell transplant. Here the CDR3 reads CASSPGTVPNSPLHF. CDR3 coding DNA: TGTGCCAGCAGTCCAGGGACAGTCCCGAATTCACCCCTCCACTTT.